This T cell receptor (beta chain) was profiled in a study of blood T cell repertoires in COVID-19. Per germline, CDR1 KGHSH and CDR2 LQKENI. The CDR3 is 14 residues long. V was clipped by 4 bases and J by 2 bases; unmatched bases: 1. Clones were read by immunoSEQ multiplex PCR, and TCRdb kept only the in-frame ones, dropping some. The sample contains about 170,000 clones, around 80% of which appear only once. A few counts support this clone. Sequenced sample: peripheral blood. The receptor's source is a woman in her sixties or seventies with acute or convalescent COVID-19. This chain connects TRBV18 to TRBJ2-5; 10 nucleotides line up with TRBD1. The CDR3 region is CASSRDRGQETQYF. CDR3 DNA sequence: TGTGCCAGCTCACGGGACAGGGGTCAAGAGACCCAGTACTTC.